Presented here are 29 T cell receptor beta chains from one specimen sequenced in a study of CD4+ T cells in melanoma. TCRdb's copy holds only in-frame clones and misses some; the assay was immunoSEQ multiplex PCR. The sample shows more than 10,000 clones, 64% of them seen only once. Sequenced sample: cells from a culture (not recorded whether cultured in vitro). These receptor sequences come from a human donor with melanoma.

J is TRBJ2-3 and V is TRBV27; D is ambiguous. Germline-derived CDR1 and CDR2 are MNHEY and SMNVEV (reference sequence). Deletions cut 3 bases from V and 2 bases from J, with 12 bases between. The CDR3 extends over 15 amino acids. CDR3 in amino acids: CASSFLSTLTDTQYF. CDR3 nucleotides: TGTGCCAGCAGTTTTCTTTCTACCCTCACAGATACGCAGTATTTT.

The chain uses TRBV7-9 and TRBJ2-7; TRBD2 is a possible D gene (6 bases). The CDR3 spans 15 residues. Trimming removed 1 base at V and 3 bases at J, with 13 bases between. Germline V gene data show CDR1 as SEHNR and CDR2 as FQNEAQ (reference sequence). In DNA form, the CDR3 reads TGTGCCAGCAGCTTAGGGGATGTGGGGGGCTACGAGCAGTACTTC. Amino acid sequence: CASSLGDVGGYEQYF.

This rearrangement joins TRBV13 to TRBJ2-6, with 9 nucleotides matching TRBD2. The CDR3 loop spans 16 amino acids. The V and J ends lost 4 bases and 2 bases, in that order; junction bases with no gene match: 3. Germline V gives CDR1 PRHDT, CDR2 FYEKMQ (reference sequence). CDR3 loop: CASSYGTSPGANVLTF. The CDR3 DNA follows: TGTGCCAGCAGCTACGGGACTAGCCCTGGGGCCAACGTCCTGACTTTC.

This rearrangement joins TRBV5-5 to TRBJ1-5; the D gene is possibly TRBD1 (5 bases). Per germline, CDR1 SGHKS and CDR2 YYEKEE (reference sequence). Deletions cut 0 bases from V and 5 bases from J, with 12 bases between. CDR3 length equals 15 residues. The CDR3 DNA is TGTGCCAGCAGCTTGGTATGGGGGGAAGATCAGCCCCAGCATTTT. Protein sequence: CASSLVWGEDQPQHF.

This chain joins TRBV5-4 and TRBJ2-3, with a tentative D call TRBD2 (5 bases). The V end was cut by 0 bases, the J end by 8 bases, with 7 bases between. This CDR3 spans 12 amino acids. Germline values: CDR1 SGHNT, CDR2 YYREEE (reference sequence). The CDR3 spells CASSLARGTQYF. CDR3 DNA sequence: TGTGCCAGCAGCTTGGCCCGGGGTACGCAGTATTTT.

This clone occurred once. This sequence joins TRBV6-1 and TRBJ2-2; D remains unclear. Germline lookup yields CDR1 MNHNS and CDR2 SASEGT. There are 13 residues in the CDR3. Trimming cost V 8 bases and J 6 bases, with 13 bases left between them. In DNA, the CDR3 is TGTGCCAGCCCCCCGCCGGCCGCCGGGGAGCTGTTTTTT. It encodes CASPPPAAGELFF.

The J gene is TRBJ2-1, the V gene TRBV2; tentative D call: TRBD2 (5 bases). This CDR3 has 13 residues. With 7 bases removed from V and 9 bases from J, the gap between germline ends came to 16 bases. Germline CDR1 SNHLY, CDR2 FYNNEI. This chain's CDR3 is CASNPTGMAEQFF. The CDR3 DNA reads TGTGCCAGCAACCCGACGGGAATGGCTGAGCAGTTCTTC.

The rearrangement uses TRBV18 and TRBJ2-2; tentative D call: TRBD1 (5 bases). The CDR3 is 16 residues long. Trimming shortened V by 1 base and J by 3 bases, and 12 bases separated the two germline ends. CDR1 is KGHSH and CDR2 is LQKENI in the germline V gene. Here the CDR3 reads CASSPRQGGDTGELFF. Written as DNA, the CDR3 is TGTGCCAGCTCACCACGGCAGGGCGGTGACACCGGGGAGCTGTTTTTT.

The chain links TRBV6-6 to TRBJ1-2, with D maybe TRBD1 (6 bases). Germline lookup yields CDR1 MNHNY and CDR2 SVGAGI (reference sequence). The CDR3 totals 13 residues. Trimming removed 5 bases from V and 8 bases from J, with 15 bases in between. This chain's CDR3 is CASSRSTGPGYTF. The CDR3, as DNA: TGTGCCAGCAGTCGATCGACAGGCCCAGGCTACACCTTC.

The table lists this clone with a few counts. CDR3 in amino acids: CASLKSQGTGELFF. In nucleotides, the CDR3 is TGTGCCAGCTTGAAGTCCCAAGGCACCGGGGAGCTGTTTTTT. The V and J genes are TRBV2 and TRBJ2-2; D remains ambiguous. From germline, CDR1 is SNHLY and CDR2 FYNNEI. This CDR3 has 14 residues. V lost 8 bases and J lost 4, with 14 bases in between.

A word on this clone: This sample also contains other DNA sequences that code for the same CDR3. V gene TRBV5-1 combines with J gene TRBJ2-5; 7 bases fit TRBD1. Germline V gives CDR1 SGHRS, CDR2 YFSETQ. The CDR3 runs 14 residues. The trim removed 4 bases at V and 0 bases at J, leaving 3 bases unmatched. CDR3 region: CASSLTGNQETQYF. CDR3 in DNA: TGCGCCAGCAGCCTGACAGGGAACCAAGAGACCCAGTACTTC.

This clone has more than one count but fewer than ten. The V and J genes are TRBV28 and TRBJ1-1; 8 positions match TRBD1. V lost 2 bases, J lost 3 bases, and 2 bases stayed unmatched. CDR3 length equals 14 residues. The V gene's germline CDR1 is MDHEN and CDR2 SYDVKM. CDR3 amino acids: CASSLNRGYTEAFF. The CDR3 DNA is TGTGCCAGCAGTTTAAACAGGGGGTACACTGAAGCTTTCTTT.

The table lists this clone with a few counts. The rearrangement uses TRBV5-1 and TRBJ2-7, with TRBD1 matching 9 bases. This CDR3 has 15 residues. Per the germline V gene, CDR1 is SGHRS and CDR2 is YFSETQ. V was clipped by 4 bases and J by 1 base; unmatched bases: 6. The CDR3 bases are TGCGCCAGCAGCAACGGACAGGGGCCGTCCTACGAGCAGTACTTC. Translation gives CASSNGQGPSYEQYF.

The chain joins TRBV5-1 to TRBJ2-2; 7 bases match TRBD1. Germline assignment: CDR1 SGHRS and CDR2 YFSETQ. The CDR3 is 19 residues long. Trimming cost V 3 bases and J 0 bases; bases outside gene matches: 14. CDR3 nucleotides: TGCGCCAGCAGCTCCAGACAGGGCGAGGCCCTTACGAACACCGGGGAGCTGTTTTTT. Protein product: CASSSRQGEALTNTGELFF.

The chain couples TRBV5-1 to TRBJ2-2; D remains ambiguous. This CDR3 spans 16 amino acids. Germline CDR1 SGHRS, CDR2 YFSETQ. Trimming took off 4 bases at V and 1 base at J, with 14 bases between the two ends. The CDR3 loop is CASSPVEFRNTGELFF. The CDR3 DNA reads as TGCGCCAGCAGCCCAGTAGAATTTCGGAACACCGGGGAGCTGTTTTTT.

This chain uses TRBV2 with TRBJ2-1; 8 bases match TRBD2. Trimming took 8 bases from V and 6 from J; bases not matched to a gene: 9. The CDR3 sequence is 14 residues long. Germline lookup yields CDR1 SNHLY and CDR2 FYNNEI. The CDR3 sequence is CASAGGAKVNEQFF. The CDR3 DNA sequence: TGTGCCAGCGCGGGGGGTGCTAAGGTCAATGAGCAGTTCTTC.

The chain employs TRBV27 and TRBJ2-5; TRBD1 matches at 12 bases. CDR1 is MNHEY, CDR2 SMNVEV, per germline (reference sequence). The CDR3 extends over 17 amino acids. The V segment lost 5 bases and the J segment 4 bases; nucleotides outside the gene matches: 11. The CDR3 loop reads CASSPLGTGGRRETQYF. CDR3 nucleotide sequence: TGTGCCAGCAGTCCACTCGGGACAGGGGGCCGTCGAGAGACCCAGTACTTC.

The chain links TRBV6-5 to TRBJ2-3; a weak D match, TRBD2 (5 bases). The CDR3 has 15 residues. In germline, CDR1 is MNHEY, CDR2 SVGAGI. V lost 7 bases, J lost 2 bases, and 16 bases lay in between. In nucleotides, the CDR3 is TGTGCCAGCACGGGGTACGGGTCGGCCACAGATACGCAGTATTTT. It specifies CASTGYGSATDTQYF.

The chain couples TRBV6-5 to TRBJ2-3; unclear D gene. Trimming removed 5 bases at V and 3 bases at J, with 15 bases between. CDR1 and CDR2 from the germline V gene are MNHEY and SVGAGI. The CDR3 runs to 15 residues. The CDR3 reads CASSKGLFGTDTQYF. The CDR3 DNA is TGTGCCAGCAGTAAAGGGCTGTTCGGTACAGATACGCAGTATTTT.

The chain is built from TRBV7-2 and TRBJ1-2, with D unresolved. The germline CDR1 and CDR2 sequences are SGHTA and FQGNSA. CDR3 length equals 15 residues. Trimming removed 0 bases at V and 6 bases at J, with 14 bases between. CDR3 nucleotide sequence: TGTGCCAGCAGCTTAGCGGGCGTTATGATTCATGGCTACACCTTC. Translated, it gives CASSLAGVMIHGYTF.

The chain employs TRBV6-4 and TRBJ2-3; 12 bases align to TRBD2. CDR1 and CDR2 from the germline V gene are MRHNA and SNTAGT. This CDR3 is 16 amino acids long. The V segment lost 4 bases and the J segment 8 bases; nucleotides outside the gene matches: 10. The CDR3 spells CASSVTSGGPVGTQYF. The CDR3, as DNA: TGTGCCAGCAGTGTGACTAGCGGGGGCCCTGTGGGTACGCAGTATTTT.

The V gene is TRBV7-9, the J gene TRBJ1-4; D unclear. The CDR3 covers 16 residues. From germline, CDR1 is SEHNR and CDR2 FQNEAQ (reference sequence). The V end was cut by 5 bases, the J end by 6 bases, with 19 bases between. CDR3 sequence reads: CASSQERGSGDEKLFF. CDR3 in DNA: TGTGCCAGCAGCCAAGAAAGAGGGAGTGGGGATGAAAAACTGTTTTTT.

The chain uses TRBV5-1 and TRBJ1-6; D gene unclear. CDR1 SGHRS and CDR2 YFSETQ come from the germline V gene. The V end lost 5 bases, the J end lost 5 bases, and 8 bases lay between the germline ends. The CDR3 sequence is 13 residues long. The CDR3 DNA reads TGCGCCAGCAGTGGGTCGGATAATTCACCCCTCCACTTT. Protein: CASSGSDNSPLHF.

The gene calls are TRBV5-1 and TRBJ2-6; TRBD1 agrees at 8 bases. The germline gives CDR1 SGHRS, CDR2 YFSETQ. CDR3 length: 15 amino acids. After removal of 3 bases from V and 4 bases from J, the junction contained 3 bases not matched to a gene. CDR3 amino acids: CASSSGGAGANVLTF. CDR3 in DNA: TGCGCCAGCAGCTCAGGGGGCGCAGGGGCCAACGTCCTGACTTTC.

This chain uses TRBV7-8 with TRBJ1-4; perhaps TRBD1 as D (5 bases). CDR1 and CDR2 (germline): SGHVS, FQNEAQ. V was pared by 1 base and J by 6 bases, with 12 bases between. This CDR3 region has 15 residues. The CDR3 reads CASSLVQGGDEKLFF. The CDR3 DNA is TGTGCCAGCAGCTTAGTCCAGGGTGGGGATGAAAAACTGTTTTTT.

This clone was counted only a few times. The gene calls are TRBV5-4 and TRBJ1-4; D is unclear. V was cut by 4 bases and J by 5 bases, with 15 bases left in between. The CDR3 extends over 15 amino acids. CDR1 and CDR2 from the germline V gene are SGHNT and YYREEE (reference sequence). The CDR3 loop is CASSRSEAINEKLFF. CDR3 nucleotides: TGTGCCAGCAGCCGATCGGAGGCCATAAATGAAAAACTGTTTTTT.

The genes are TRBV5-1 and TRBJ2-2; D possibly matches TRBD1 or TRBD2 (5 bases each). The V end was cut by 4 bases, the J end by 0 bases, with 16 bases between. Per germline, CDR1 SGHRS and CDR2 YFSETQ. This CDR3 contains 17 residues. The CDR3 protein is CASSPRGRTSNTGELFF. The CDR3 region has the DNA TGCGCCAGCAGCCCAAGGGGACGGACGTCGAACACCGGGGAGCTGTTTTTT. Full variable domain (remainder filled in from reference TRBV5-1 and TRBJ2-2): KAGVTQTPRYLIKTRGQQVTLSCSPISGHRSVSWYQQTPGQGLQFLFEYFSETQRNKGNFPGRFSGRQFSNSRSEMNVSTLELGDSALYLCASSPRGRTSNTGELFFGEGSRLTVL.

J is TRBJ2-5 and V is TRBV7-3; possible D gene TRBD2, 5 bases. With 1 base removed from V and 4 bases from J, the gap between germline ends came to 10 bases. Germline V gives CDR1 SGHTA, CDR2 FQGTGA. The length of the CDR3 is 14 residues. The CDR3 nucleotides read TGTGCCAGCAGCTTAAATTCGGCGGGAGAGACCCAGTACTTC. This gives the protein CASSLNSAGETQYF. Supplemented by reference TRBV7-3 and TRBJ2-5, the full variable domain reads GAGVSQTPSNKVTEKGKYVELRCDPISGHTALYWYRQSLGQGPEFLIYFQGTGAADDSGLPNDRFFAVRPEGSVSTLKIQRTERGDSAVYLCASSLNSAGETQYFGPGTRLLVL.

This rearrangement joins TRBV28 to TRBJ2-3; no clear D. Germline-derived CDR1 and CDR2 are MDHEN and SYDVKM. The CDR3 sequence is 13 residues long. Trimming took 6 bases from V and 2 from J, leaving 9 bases between them. The CDR3 protein is CASRFRPTDTQYF. CDR3 nucleotide sequence: TGTGCCAGCAGGTTCAGGCCCACAGATACGCAGTATTTT.